Listed below are T cell receptor beta chains from one sample, sequenced in a study of control samples from healthy donors and cancer patients. Repertoires were generated with immunoSEQ multiplex PCR, while TCRdb's copy carries only in-frame clones and drops some. This sample yields about 120,000 clones, of which 88% are seen a single time; around 3.3% belongs to the top ten. The sequencing input was blood. These receptors all come from a middle-aged man in good health. The CDR3 runs from the conserved cysteine through the conserved F or W. D genes are given only for firm matches. Clone size is shown for a subset of rows, as once, few, many or a class of expanded clone.

clone_size j_call v_call d_call cdr3_nt cdr3_aa
NA TRBJ1-1 TRBV4-1 NA TGCGCCAGCAGCCACCTGTTAGGGGACACTGAAGCTTTCTTT CASSHLLGDTEAFF
NA TRBJ2-2 TRBV24-1 NA TGTGCCACCAGTAAACGAGTCGCTCGGGACACCGGGGAGCTGTTTTTT CATSKRVARDTGELFF
NA TRBJ1-1 TRBV25-1 NA TGTGCCAGCAGTGATTTAAGGGTGGGTGGGAACACTGAAGCTTTCTTT CASSDLRVGGNTEAFF
NA TRBJ1-2 TRBV18 NA TGTGCCAGCTCACCAAGGACTCCCGCTTTGGATGGCTACACCTTC CASSPRTPALDGYTF
NA TRBJ1-1 TRBV7-3 NA TGTGCCAGCAGCTTAATGGGGGGCATGAACACTGAAGCTTTCTTT CASSLMGGMNTEAFF
NA TRBJ1-2 TRBV12-3/TRBV12-4 NA TGTGCCAGCAGTTTGAGGGGCGGCTATGGCTACACCTTC CASSLRGGYGYTF
NA TRBJ2-7 TRBV9 TRBD2 TGTGCCAGCAGCGTAGAGGGTAGCGGGGATTACGAGCAGTACTTC CASSVEGSGDYEQYF
once TRBJ1-5 TRBV6-4 NA TGTGCCAGCAGTGAAAATTGGGGAAGCAATCAGCCCCAGCATTTT CASSENWGSNQPQHF
NA TRBJ2-5 TRBV7-2 NA TGTGCCAGCAGCCCAAGAGGGGGTGAGGGCTTACAGACCCAGTACTTC CASSPRGGEGLQTQYF
NA TRBJ2-3 TRBV7-9 NA TGTGCCAGCAGCGATCAAAGGTCAGATACGCAGTATTTT CASSDQRSDTQYF
NA TRBJ1-1 TRBV7-6 NA TGTGCCAGCAGCCCACAGGGATCCAACTACAACACTGAAGCTTTCTTT CASSPQGSNYNTEAFF
NA TRBJ2-3 TRBV4-1 TRBD2 TGCGCCAGCAGCCAAGGACTAGCGGGGAGCACAGATACGCAGTATTTT CASSQGLAGSTDTQYF
NA TRBJ2-5 TRBV30 NA TGTGCCTGGAGTGCAGGACTGGGGGAGACCCAGTACTTC CAWSAGLGETQYF
once TRBJ1-2 TRBV14 TRBD1 TGTGCCAGCAGCCAAATGACAGGGGGCAGATATGGCTACACCTTC CASSQMTGGRYGYTF
few TRBJ2-3 TRBV7-7 TRBD2 TGTGCCAGCAGCTTAAGCGGGGCGACGACAGATACGCAGTATTTT CASSLSGATTDTQYF
once TRBJ1-2 TRBV6-5 TRBD1 TGTGCCAGCAGTTACCTGGGACAGGGGAAGGACTATGGCTACACCTTC CASSYLGQGKDYGYTF